This TCR beta chain was found in a study of radiotherapy plus CTLA-4 blockade in lung cancer. TCRdb's table, derived via immunoSEQ multiplex PCR, lists solely in-frame clones and lacks some. The sample includes over 100,000 clones, over 65% of them seen just once. V was trimmed by 0 bases and J by 5 bases, leaving 9 bases between them. The CDR3 loop spans 13 amino acids. Germline V gives CDR1 SGHDT, CDR2 YYEEEE. This clone was detected once. The TCR sequence derives from a human donor with non-small cell lung cancer that progressed on radiotherapy plus ipilimumab. Some clones in this sample may be carry-over from other donors' samples. Sequences were derived from peripheral blood, sampled from a patient treated with radiotherapy plus ipilimumab. V usage is TRBV5-6 and J usage is TRBJ2-7; D could derive from TRBD1 or TRBD2 (5 bases each). The chain's CDR3 is CASSLGQGDEQYF. In DNA form, the CDR3 reads TGTGCCAGCAGCTTGGGGCAGGGAGACGAGCAGTACTTC.